These 3 T cell receptor beta chains were all obtained from the same sample, sequenced in a study of technical replicates of blood from a few donors. Clones were sequenced by immunoSEQ multiplex PCR, and TCRdb holds only the in-frame ones, with some missing. The data contain about 88,000 clones, approximately 94% of them singletons. Material: T cells isolated from PBMCs. Source of these receptors: a human donor in good health.

This chain joins TRBV15 and TRBJ2-3; 7 positions match TRBD1. This CDR3 has 15 amino acids. V lost 5 bases and J lost 1; bases outside the gene matches: 6. Germline loops: CDR1 LNHNV, CDR2 YYDKDF (reference sequence). CDR3 nucleotides: TGTGCCACCAGCCCAGGGGGTCCGGGCACAGATACGCAGTATTTT. It is translated as CATSPGGPGTDTQYF.

V usage is TRBV6-5 and J usage is TRBJ1-2; TRBD1 is a possible D gene (6 bases). Trimming removed 5 bases at V and 4 bases at J, with 14 bases between. Germline V lookup: CDR1 MNHEY, CDR2 SVGAGI. The CDR3 consists of 14 residues. CDR3 sequence: CASSHRRTAYGYTF. For the CDR3, the DNA is TGTGCCAGCAGTCACCGGAGGACAGCCTATGGCTACACCTTC.

The chain carries TRBV27 and TRBJ1-2; no definite D call. V was shortened by 3 bases and J by 2 bases, with 7 bases between the two germline ends. The CDR3 covers 13 residues. CDR1 is MNHEY and CDR2 is SMNVEV in the germline V gene (reference sequence). The CDR3 DNA reads as TGTGCCAGCAGTTTCGCAGGAAACTATGGCTACACCTTC. Translated, it gives CASSFAGNYGYTF.